What follows is one T cell receptor beta chain and its context. Germline values: CDR1 MDHEN, CDR2 SYDVKM. Deletions cut 4 bases from V and 0 bases from J, with 13 bases between. The CDR3 covers 16 residues. Clones were sequenced by immunoSEQ multiplex PCR, and TCRdb holds only the in-frame ones, with some missing. Of several thousand clones in the sample, 74% were seen once. The sample belongs to a study of tumor-infiltrating lymphocytes in localized non-small cell lung cancer. Sequenced material: uninvolved lung tissue not adjacent to the tumor. This receptor was identified in a human donor with non-small cell lung cancer. This chain connects TRBV28 to TRBJ1-5; D remains unclear. CDR3 sequence reads: CASSYSARLSNQPQHF. Written as DNA, the CDR3 is TGTGCCAGCAGTTATTCCGCCAGACTTAGCAATCAGCCCCAGCATTTT. The whole variable domain, remainder taken from reference TRBV28 and TRBJ1-5, is DVKVTQSSRYLVKRTGEKVFLECVQDMDHENMFWYRQDPGLGLRLIYFSYDVKMKEKGDIPEGYSVSREKKERFSLILESASTNQTSMYLCASSYSARLSNQPQHFGDGTRLSIL.